This record looks at one T cell receptor (beta chain) sequence and its context. What it recognizes is unknown. Alongside a J-beta primer mix, a sample-barcoded 5' primer served in a second PCR lasting 7 to 11 cycles. TCRdb redid the calling of the 5' RACE reads with MiXCR, one entry per CDR3 protein. The data hold approximately 1,700,000 distinct CDR3 sequences, with approximately 39% observed a single time. Each sample gave at least 7 million isolated PBMCs. The sample comes from a study of blood T cells in healthy people across ages. Study observations and caveats: The study found TCR beta diversity correlated strongly with naive T cell percentage. With age, beta diversity per million T cells declined roughly linearly, significantly by about 40. Using unsorted PBMCs precluded a conclusive naive versus antigen-experienced comparison.

The sample was blood. The sequence was collected from a human donor in good health.

Here the CDR3 DNA reads TGCAGTGCAACCTCCTCCGACGGGTCAGAGACCCAGTACTTC. Protein product: CSATSSDGSETQYF. The chain joins TRBV20-1 to TRBJ2-5; D not resolved. V was trimmed by 6 bases and J by 4 bases, leaving 18 bases between them. Germline-derived CDR1 and CDR2 are DFQATT and SNEGSKA (reference sequence). This CDR3 contains 14 residues.